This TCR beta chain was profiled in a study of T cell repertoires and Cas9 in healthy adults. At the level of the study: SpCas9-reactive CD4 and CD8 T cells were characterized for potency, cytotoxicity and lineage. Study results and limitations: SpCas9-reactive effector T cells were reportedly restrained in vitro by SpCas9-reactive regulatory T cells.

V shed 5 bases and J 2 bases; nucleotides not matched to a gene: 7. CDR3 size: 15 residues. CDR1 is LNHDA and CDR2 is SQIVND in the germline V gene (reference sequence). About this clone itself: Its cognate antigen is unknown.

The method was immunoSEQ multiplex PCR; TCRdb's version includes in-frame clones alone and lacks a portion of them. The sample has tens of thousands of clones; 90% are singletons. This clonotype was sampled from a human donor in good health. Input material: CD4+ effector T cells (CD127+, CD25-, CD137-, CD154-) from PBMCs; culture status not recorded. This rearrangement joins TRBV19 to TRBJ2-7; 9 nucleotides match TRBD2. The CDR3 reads CASSYSGGATYEQYF. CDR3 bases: TGTGCCAGTAGTTATAGCGGGGGTGCCACCTACGAGCAGTACTTC.